This TCR beta chain came from a study of metastatic and nonmetastatic thyroid tumors. In the authors' methods: For papillary thyroid cancer, a distant-metastasis classifier was constructed from CDR3 differences observed across clinicopathological groups. TCRdb re-analyzed the PCR reads using MiXCR. The V and J calls here are based on TCRdb, not the publication. The sample holds some 40,000 clones, roughly 18% seen once. This clone is labeled as medium-sized. Before thyroid surgery, none of the patients had received any treatment. V lost 3 bases and J 1 base, leaving 15 bases between the germline ends. This CDR3 has 17 residues. The germline V gene has CDR1 SGHAT and CDR2 FQNNGV.

The sequence came from a female donor with papillary thyroid cancer or a benign thyroid nodule (not recorded which). Some clones in this sample may be carry-over from other donors' samples. The sequenced sample was blood. The chain uses TRBV11-2 and TRBJ2-2, with unresolved D. In DNA form, the CDR3 reads TGTGCCAGCAGCTTTAATCTTTTCAAGCGGAACACCGGGGAGCTGTTTTTT. It specifies CASSFNLFKRNTGELFF.